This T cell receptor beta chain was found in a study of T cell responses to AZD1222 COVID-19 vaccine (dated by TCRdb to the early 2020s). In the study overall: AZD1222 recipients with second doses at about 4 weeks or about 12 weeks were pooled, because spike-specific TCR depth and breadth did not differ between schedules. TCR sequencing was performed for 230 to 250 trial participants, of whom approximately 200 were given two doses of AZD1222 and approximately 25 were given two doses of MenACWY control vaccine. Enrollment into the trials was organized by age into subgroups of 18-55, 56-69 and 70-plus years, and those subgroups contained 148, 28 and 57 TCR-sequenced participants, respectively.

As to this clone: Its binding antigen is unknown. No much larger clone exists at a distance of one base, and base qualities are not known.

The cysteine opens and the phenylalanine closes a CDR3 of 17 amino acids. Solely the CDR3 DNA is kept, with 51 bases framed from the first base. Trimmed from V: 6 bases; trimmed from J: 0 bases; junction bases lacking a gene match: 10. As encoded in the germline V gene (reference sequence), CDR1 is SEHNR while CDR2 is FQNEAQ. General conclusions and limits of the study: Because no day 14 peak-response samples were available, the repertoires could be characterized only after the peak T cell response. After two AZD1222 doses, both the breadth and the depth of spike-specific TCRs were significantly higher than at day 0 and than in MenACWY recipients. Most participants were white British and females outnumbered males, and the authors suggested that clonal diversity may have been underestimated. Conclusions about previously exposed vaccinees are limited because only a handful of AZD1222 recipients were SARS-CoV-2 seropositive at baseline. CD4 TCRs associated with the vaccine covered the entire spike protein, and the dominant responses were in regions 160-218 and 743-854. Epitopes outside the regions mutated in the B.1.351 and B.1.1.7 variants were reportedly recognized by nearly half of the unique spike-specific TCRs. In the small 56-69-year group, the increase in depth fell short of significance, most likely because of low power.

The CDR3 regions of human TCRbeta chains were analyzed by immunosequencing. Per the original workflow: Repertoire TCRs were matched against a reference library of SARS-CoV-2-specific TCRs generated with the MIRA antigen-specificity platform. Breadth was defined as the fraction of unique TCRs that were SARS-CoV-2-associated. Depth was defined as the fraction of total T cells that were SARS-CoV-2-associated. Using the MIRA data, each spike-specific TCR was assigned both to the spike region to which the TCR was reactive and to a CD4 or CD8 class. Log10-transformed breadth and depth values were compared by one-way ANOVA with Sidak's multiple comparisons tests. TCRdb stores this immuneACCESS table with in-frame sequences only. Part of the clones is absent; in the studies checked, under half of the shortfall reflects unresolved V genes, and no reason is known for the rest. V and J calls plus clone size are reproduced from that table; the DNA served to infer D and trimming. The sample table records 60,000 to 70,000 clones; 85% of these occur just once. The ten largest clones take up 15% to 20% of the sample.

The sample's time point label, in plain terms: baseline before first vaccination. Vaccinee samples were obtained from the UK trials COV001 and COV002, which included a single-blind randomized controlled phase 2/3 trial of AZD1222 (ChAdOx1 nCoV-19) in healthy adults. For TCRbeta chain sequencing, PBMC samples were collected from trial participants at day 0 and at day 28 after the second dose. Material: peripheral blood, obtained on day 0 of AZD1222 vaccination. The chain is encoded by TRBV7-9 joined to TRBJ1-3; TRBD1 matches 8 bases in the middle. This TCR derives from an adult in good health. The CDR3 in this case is CASRHGHRGFSGNTIYF. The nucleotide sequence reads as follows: TGTGCCAGCAGGCACGGGCACAGGGGGTTCTCTGGAAACACCATATATTTT.